Listed below are T cell receptor beta chains from one sample, sequenced in a study of early T cells in non-severe SARS-CoV-2 infection. TCRdb reanalysed the 5' RACE reads using MiXCR and keeps one entry per CDR3 protein. The sample shows over 85,000 distinct CDR3 sequences, approximately 12% of them seen only once. This specimen was whole blood, taken at baseline. Every receptor here comes from an adult who was a healthcare worker with PCR-confirmed SARS-CoV-2 infection or an uninfected control (not recorded which). The CDR3 runs from the conserved cysteine through the conserved F or W. The D gene is left open where the match is weak. The size field is filled for only some rows; it gives once, few, many or a size class.

d_call | clone_size | j_call | v_call | cdr3_nt | cdr3_aa
. | . | TRBJ2-3 | TRBV27 | TGTGCCAGCAGGACACGGGCGGATACGCAGTATTTT | CASRTRADTQYF
. | many | TRBJ1-1 | TRBV27 | TGTGCCAGCAGTTTATGGGGGGGAGACACTGAAGCTTTCTTT | CASSLWGGDTEAFF
. | many | TRBJ1-1 | TRBV20-1 | TGCAGTGCTAGAGATCTTAGGGGGTCGAGGAACACTGAAGCTTTCTTT | CSARDLRGSRNTEAFF
. | few | TRBJ1-5 | TRBV11-2 | TGTGCCAGCAGCTCGCAGACATCTAACGGGGTCAATCAGCCCCAGCATTTT | CASSSQTSNGVNQPQHF
TRBD2 | . | TRBJ2-1 | TRBV12-3/TRBV12-4 | TGTGCCAGCAGTTACGGGGGGAGTTCCTACAATGAGCAGTTCTTC | CASSYGGSSYNEQFF
. | few | TRBJ1-1 | TRBV13 | TGTGCCAGCAGCTTCAGGGTGGGCACTGAAGCTTTCTTT | CASSFRVGTEAFF
TRBD2 | few | TRBJ2-1 | TRBV7-9 | TGTGCCAGCAGCCCCATCTGGCGGGAGGGGGTTTCCTACAATGAGCAGTTCTTC | CASSPIWREGVSYNEQFF
. | few | TRBJ2-3 | TRBV20-1 | TGCAGTGCACCCGATCGGGGCACAGATACGCAGTATTTT | CSAPDRGTDTQYF
TRBD2 | . | TRBJ2-3 | TRBV13 | TGTGCCAGCAGCCCTAGACTAGCGGGTTTTCCAGCAGGGGGCACAGATACGCAGTATTTT | CASSPRLAGFPAGGTDTQYF
. | . | TRBJ1-1 | TRBV12-3/TRBV12-4 | TGTGCCAGCAGTGCAGGAGGGAACACTGAAGCTTTCTTT | CASSAGGNTEAFF
. | few | TRBJ1-3 | TRBV12-3/TRBV12-4 | TGTGCCAGCAGCCCCGCAGGGACTGGAAACACCATATATTTT | CASSPAGTGNTIYF
TRBD1 | . | TRBJ2-2 | TRBV7-9 | TGTGCCAGCAGCTTAGAGACAGGGCCCTTGGGAGACACCGGGGAGCTGTTTTTT | CASSLETGPLGDTGELFF
TRBD2 | few | TRBJ2-2 | TRBV7-3 | TGTGCCAGCAGCCGGACTAGCGGGAGCACCGGGGAGCTGTTTTTT | CASSRTSGSTGELFF
. | . | TRBJ1-1 | TRBV28 | TGTGCCAGTTGGAACAGGAACACTGAAGCTTTCTTT | CASWNRNTEAFF
. | few | TRBJ2-2 | TRBV18 | TGTGCCAGCTCACCAGACAGGCAGAACACCGGGGAGCTGTTTTTT | CASSPDRQNTGELFF
. | few | TRBJ1-6 | TRBV7-9 | TGTGCCAGCAGCGCTTCGAATTCACCCCTCCACTTT | CASSASNSPLHF
TRBD1 | few | TRBJ1-2 | TRBV7-9 | TGTGCCAGCAGCTTAGGGCGGGACAGGGTCTCGCGCTATGGCTACACCTTC | CASSLGRDRVSRYGYTF
. | many | TRBJ2-1 | TRBV20-1 | TGCAGTGCTCCCACCGCGAGAGTGAAGTACAATGAGCAGTTCTTC | CSAPTARVKYNEQFF
. | many | TRBJ1-6 | TRBV2 | TGTGCCAGCATCGACGTGGGTTCACCCCTCCACTTT | CASIDVGSPLHF
TRBD2 | few | TRBJ2-5 | TRBV20-1 | TGCAGTGCTCCGAAGCGGGGGGCCCCTCAAGAGACCCAGTACTTC | CSAPKRGAPQETQYF
TRBD1 | many | TRBJ2-3 | TRBV4-2 | TGTGCCAGCAGCCAAGATTGGATGGGACAGGGGGCCCTTAGCACAGATACGCAGTATTTT | CASSQDWMGQGALSTDTQYF
. | many | TRBJ2-2 | TRBV10-2 | TGCGCCAGCAGTCGGACAGATAGGAACACCGGGGAGCTGTTTTTT | CASSRTDRNTGELFF
. | many | TRBJ1-2 | TRBV29-1 | TGCAGCGTTGATATAGGGAGTGGCTACACCTTC | CSVDIGSGYTF
. | few | TRBJ1-4 | TRBV5-1 | TGCGCCAGCAGCGTAGATAATGAAAAACTGTTTTTT | CASSVDNEKLFF
TRBD2 | . | TRBJ2-3 | TRBV5-1 | TGCGCCAGCAGCCCGCACCGGGACTATCGCACAGATACGCAGTATTTT | CASSPHRDYRTDTQYF
. | few | TRBJ2-1 | TRBV4-1 | TGCGCCAGCAGCCAGATTCCAGGGGCCAGGGGAGAGCAGTTCTTC | CASSQIPGARGEQFF
. | few | TRBJ2-1 | TRBV15 | TGTGCCACCAACAGTGCCAATGAGCAGTTCTTC | CATNSANEQFF
TRBD1 | many | TRBJ1-5 | TRBV18 | TGTGCCAGCAGCCAAGACAGGGTTCAGCCCCAGCATTTT | CASSQDRVQPQHF
. | few | TRBJ2-7 | TRBV28 | TGTGCCAGCAGTCTTGGGGGAGACAGAGGCTACGAGCAGTACTTC | CASSLGGDRGYEQYF
. | many | TRBJ2-3 | TRBV9 | TGTGCCAGCAACTGGCAGGACACAGATACGCAGTATTTT | CASNWQDTDTQYF
TRBD1 | . | TRBJ1-4 | TRBV3-1 | TGTGCCAGCAGCTTTAACGGACAGGGCCATGAAAAACTGTTTTTT | CASSFNGQGHEKLFF
. | few | TRBJ1-6 | TRBV18 | TGTGCCAGCTCACCACCGGGACCTCTTAACAATCTTATATATTCACCCCTCCACTTT | CASSPPGPLNNLIYSPLHF
. | few | TRBJ1-2 | TRBV28 | TGTGCCAGCAGTTTCTCTACAGCGGGTAGCTACACCTTC | CASSFSTAGSYTF
. | few | TRBJ1-5 | TRBV4-1 | TGCGCCAGCAGCCAACGGGAACAGAGCAATCAGCCCCAGCATTTT | CASSQREQSNQPQHF
. | many | TRBJ1-2 | TRBV29-1 | TGCAGCGTTGCTCCGGGGGACTATGGCTACACCTTC | CSVAPGDYGYTF
. | few | TRBJ1-2 | TRBV27 | TGTGCCAGCAGTGCCGGGACAAGGCCCCCTAACTATGGCTACACCTTC | CASSAGTRPPNYGYTF
. | . | TRBJ2-7 | TRBV9 | TGTGCCAGCGGACGAGGGGAGGCCTACGAGCAGTACTTC | CASGRGEAYEQYF
. | many | TRBJ2-1 | TRBV3-1 | TGTGCCAGCCGGGACTTCTCCTACAATGAGCAGTTCTTC | CASRDFSYNEQFF
TRBD1 | many | TRBJ2-7 | TRBV29-1 | TGCAGCGTTGAATACAGGGGGTCCTCCTACGAGCAGTACTTC | CSVEYRGSSYEQYF
. | few | TRBJ2-5 | TRBV12-3/TRBV12-4 | TGTGCCAGCAGTCTTAGTGGGACCCAGTACTTC | CASSLSGTQYF
TRBD1 | few | TRBJ1-5 | TRBV11-2 | TGTGCCAGCAGCTCGGACAGGGATCAGCCCCAGCATTTT | CASSSDRDQPQHF
. | . | TRBJ1-2 | TRBV21-1 | TGTGCCAGCAGCAAAGTCGCAGGACCCACCTTC | CASSKVAGPTF
. | many | TRBJ2-2 | TRBV18 | TGTGCCAGCTCACCGTTGGGACTCCCCGCGAACACCGGGGAGCTGTTTTTT | CASSPLGLPANTGELFF
TRBD2 | . | TRBJ2-3 | TRBV27 | TGTGCCAGCAGTCCCCCCACTAGCGGCACTAGCACAGATACGCAGTATTTT | CASSPPTSGTSTDTQYF
. | . | TRBJ2-1 | TRBV5-6 | TGTGCCAGCAGCTTCAAGGTTACCTTGCGGGAGCAGTTCTTC | CASSFKVTLREQFF
TRBD2 | few | TRBJ2-1 | TRBV6-2/TRBV6-3 | TGTGCCAGCAGTTTCGGTAGCGGGAGGGTTAGTATGTATGAGCAGTTCTTC | CASSFGSGRVSMYEQFF
TRBD1 | few | TRBJ2-7 | TRBV5-1 | TGCGCCAGCAGCCCGGGGACAGGGAACTACGAGCAGTACTTC | CASSPGTGNYEQYF
. | . | TRBJ2-1 | TRBV5-1 | TGCGCCAGCAGCTTTGCTGTCTCCTACAATGAGCAGTTCTTC | CASSFAVSYNEQFF
. | few | TRBJ1-1 | TRBV20-1 | TGCAGTGCCAATTCAGACAGCGTGAACACTGAAGCTTTCTTT | CSANSDSVNTEAFF
TRBD1 | . | TRBJ2-3 | TRBV19 | TGTGCCAGTATTGGCAGGGACAGCCTCACAGATACGCAGTATTTT | CASIGRDSLTDTQYF
TRBD1 | many | TRBJ1-1 | TRBV29-1 | TGCAGCGTTCAGGACAGGGGATACACTGAAGCTTTCTTT | CSVQDRGYTEAFF
. | . | TRBJ1-5 | TRBV28 | TGTGTCAGCAGTTTGGGTTTCTCCCAGCATTTT | CVSSLGFSQHF
. | . | TRBJ1-4 | TRBV19 | TGTGCCAGTAATTCGGCAACGGAGTTTAATGAAAAACTGTTTTTT | CASNSATEFNEKLFF
TRBD2 | . | TRBJ2-2 | TRBV25-1 | TGTGCCAGCAGTTCAACTACCCCGGCGGGAGGGCCGGAGACCGGGGAGCTGTTTTTT | CASSSTTPAGGPETGELFF
. | . | TRBJ1-2 | TRBV6-1 | TGTGCCAGCAGTGGACAGCTCTATGGCTACACCTTC | CASSGQLYGYTF
. | many | TRBJ1-1 | TRBV7-2 | TGTGCCAGCAGCTTAGGACGGATGAACACTGAAGCTTTCTTT | CASSLGRMNTEAFF
. | many | TRBJ2-4 | TRBV28 | TGTGCCAGCAGTTTGCCCCCTAGTTACATTCAGTACTTC | CASSLPPSYIQYF